A selection of T cell receptor beta chains follows, all from one sample in a study of shared clonotypes between healthy human individuals. Using immunoSEQ multiplex PCR, the repertoire was profiled, and TCRdb retains in-frame clones only, with some absent. Counted here are about 2.1 million clones, 90% to 95% occurring once; the ten biggest clones make up roughly 1.7%. The material sequenced was naive CD8+ T cells from PBMCs. These receptors were collected from a man aged 18-30 years in good health. Some clones in this sample may be carry-over from other donors' samples. Both conserved end residues are trimmed from each CDR3. The D gene is left open where the match is weak.

v_gene,d_gene,len,j_gene,CDR3aa
TRBV19,-,12,TRBJ1-1,ASSTSFRSTEAF
TRBV9,TRBD2,21,TRBJ2-5,ASSVATGEGSGTSGRSEETQY
TRBV5-1,TRBD2,12,TRBJ2-7,ASSAYSGRGEQY
TRBV5-5,-,12,TRBJ2-7,ASDHLGVTNEQY
TRBV7-9,-,13,TRBJ2-2,ASSPRQANTGELF
TRBV5-1,TRBD2,13,TRBJ2-5,ASRLAGGLQETQY
TRBV4-1,-,11,TRBJ2-1,ASSQALANEQF
TRBV28,-,13,TRBJ2-3,ASSLLGGSADTQY
TRBV19,TRBD1,14,TRBJ2-1,ASSRGQGAHGNEQF
TRBV19,-,12,TRBJ1-5,ASSISPADQPQH
TRBV9,-,15,TRBJ2-2,ASSVDNGRRAGGELF
TRBV15,-,12,TRBJ1-2,ATSASGRVSGYT
TRBV4-1,TRBD1,13,TRBJ2-7,ASSQVGGDSYEQY
TRBV4-3,-,11,TRBJ2-1,ASSPQTYNEQF
TRBV4-2,-,16,TRBJ2-1,ASSQELGFEGSYNEQF
TRBV7-9,-,14,TRBJ2-3,ASSFVSRAYTDTQY
TRBV27,-,12,TRBJ2-1,ASRGESSYNEQF
TRBV11-2,-,11,TRBJ1-2,ASSLSQFYGYT
TRBV19,-,15,TRBJ1-1,ASSIVVTVRRDTEAF
TRBV29-1,TRBD1,10,TRBJ1-2,SVGTGEYGYT
TRBV21-1,-,13,TRBJ2-5,ASIPLRTGYETQY
TRBV6-5,-,13,TRBJ2-7,ASSYHRDTNYEQY
TRBV28,-,13,TRBJ2-5,ASSFFGSHQETQY
TRBV5-1,TRBD2,15,TRBJ2-2,ASSRRTSGRVPGELF
TRBV7-2,-,11,TRBJ2-1,ASSLVPDAEQF
TRBV28,TRBD2,15,TRBJ2-1,ASSPPPGLAGGTEQF